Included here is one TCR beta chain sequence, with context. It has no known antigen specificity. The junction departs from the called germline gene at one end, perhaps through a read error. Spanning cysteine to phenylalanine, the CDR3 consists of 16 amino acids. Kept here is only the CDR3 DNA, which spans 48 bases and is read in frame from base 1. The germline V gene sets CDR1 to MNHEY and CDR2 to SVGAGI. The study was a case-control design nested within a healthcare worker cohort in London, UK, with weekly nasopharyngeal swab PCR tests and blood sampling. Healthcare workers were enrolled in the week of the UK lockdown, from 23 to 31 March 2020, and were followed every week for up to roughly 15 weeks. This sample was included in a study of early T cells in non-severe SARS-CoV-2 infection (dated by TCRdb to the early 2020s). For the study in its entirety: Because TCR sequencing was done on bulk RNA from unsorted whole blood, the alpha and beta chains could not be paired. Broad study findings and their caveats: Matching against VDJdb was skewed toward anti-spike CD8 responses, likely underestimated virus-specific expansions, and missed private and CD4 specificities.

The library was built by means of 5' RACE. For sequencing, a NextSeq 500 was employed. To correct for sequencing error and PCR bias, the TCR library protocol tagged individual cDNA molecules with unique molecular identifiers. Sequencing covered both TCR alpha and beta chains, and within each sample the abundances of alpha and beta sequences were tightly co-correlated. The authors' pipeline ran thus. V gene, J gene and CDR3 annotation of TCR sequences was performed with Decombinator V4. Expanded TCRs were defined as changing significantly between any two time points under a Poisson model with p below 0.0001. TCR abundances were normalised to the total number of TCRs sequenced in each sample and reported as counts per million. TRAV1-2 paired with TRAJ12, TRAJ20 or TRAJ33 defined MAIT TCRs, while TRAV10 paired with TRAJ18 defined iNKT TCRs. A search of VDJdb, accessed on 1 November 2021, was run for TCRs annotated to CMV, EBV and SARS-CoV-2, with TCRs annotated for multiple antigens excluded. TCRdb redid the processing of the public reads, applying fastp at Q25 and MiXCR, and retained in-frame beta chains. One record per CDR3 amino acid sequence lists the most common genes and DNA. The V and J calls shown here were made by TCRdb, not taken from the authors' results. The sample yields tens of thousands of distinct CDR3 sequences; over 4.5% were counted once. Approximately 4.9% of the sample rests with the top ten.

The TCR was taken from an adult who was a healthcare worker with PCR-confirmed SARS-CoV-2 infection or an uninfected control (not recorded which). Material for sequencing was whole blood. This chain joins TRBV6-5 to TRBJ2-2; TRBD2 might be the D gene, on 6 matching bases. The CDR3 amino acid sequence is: CVSRLRSGPNTGELFF. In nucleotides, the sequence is TGTGTCAGCAGGCTTCGCAGCGGGCCGAACACCGGGGAGCTGTTTTTT.